The rows below give T cell receptor beta chains drawn from one sample of a study of blood T cell repertoires in COVID-19. Profiling relied on immunoSEQ multiplex PCR, and the TCRdb table lists in-frame clones only, not all of them. This sample has about 370,000 clones, with roughly nine tenths found just once. The material sequenced was PBMCs or T cells enriched from blood (not recorded which). The source is a man between 18 and 29 years old who had recovered from COVID-19. Both conserved end residues are part of each CDR3. The D gene is left open where the match is weak. For some rows the clone size is stated as once, few or many, or as a class when expanded; others skip it.

clone size	V gene	D gene	J gene	CDR3 DNA	CDR3 protein
-	TRBV5-5	-	TRBJ2-2	TGTGCCAGCAGCTTGATGGCAGGGACGAACACCGGGGAGCTGTTTTTT	CASSLMAGTNTGELFF
-	TRBV3-1/TRBV3-2	TRBD1	TRBJ2-3	TGTGCCAGCAGCCCGCCTGCGGGGACAGGGGACCCAGATACGCAGTATTTT	CASSPPAGTGDPDTQYF
-	TRBV5-1	TRBD1	TRBJ2-5	TGCGCCAGCAGGACGGGGACAGTCGAAGAGACCCAGTACTTC	CASRTGTVEETQYF
-	TRBV19	-	TRBJ1-4	TGTGCCAGTAGTATCGCTGGGCGGGGACGGGAAAAACTGTTTTTT	CASSIAGRGREKLFF
-	TRBV5-6	TRBD2	TRBJ2-4	TGTGCCAGCAGCTTCCTAGCGGGGGATCCAGCCAAAAACATTCAGTACTTC	CASSFLAGDPAKNIQYF
once	TRBV5-1	-	TRBJ2-3	TGCGCCAGCAGCTTCGGAGACTTGGTAGCGCAGTATTTT	CASSFGDLVAQYF
-	TRBV5-6	-	TRBJ2-7	TGTGCCAGCAGCTTTCAGGGCTCCCTCTACGAGCAGTACTTC	CASSFQGSLYEQYF
-	TRBV28	-	TRBJ1-2	TGTGCCAGCGGGAGATCGAACTATGGCTACACCTTC	CASGRSNYGYTF
-	TRBV7-9	TRBD1	TRBJ1-1	TGTGCCAGCAGCTTATCTTCAGGGGGCACTGAAGCTTTCTTT	CASSLSSGGTEAFF
-	TRBV5-1	-	TRBJ1-2	TGCGCCAGCAGCGTCTCAGGGGTTGGCTATGGCTACACCTTC	CASSVSGVGYGYTF
-	TRBV3-1/TRBV3-2	TRBD1	TRBJ1-1	TGTGCCAGCAGCCCGCTCGGACAGGCTAAGAACACTGAAGCTTTCTTT	CASSPLGQAKNTEAFF
-	TRBV6-5	TRBD1	TRBJ1-2	TGTGCCAGCAGTTACCGCCGGGACAGATATGGCTACACCTTC	CASSYRRDRYGYTF
-	TRBV2	TRBD2	TRBJ2-1	TGTGCCAGCAGTGAAAGCGGGAGGCCCTACAATGAGCAGTTCTTC	CASSESGRPYNEQFF
-	TRBV27	-	TRBJ2-7	TGTGCCAGCAGTTCTTCCCCCCCGGGGGCGGGAGCCTCCTACGAGCAGTACTTC	CASSSSPPGAGASYEQYF
-	TRBV9	TRBD1	TRBJ2-7	TGTGCCAGCAGCGTAGAGAACAGGGGGCGGCAGTACTTC	CASSVENRGRQYF
once	TRBV6-1	TRBD1	TRBJ1-2	TGTGCCAGCAGTGAAGACAGGGGATCGGATGGCTACACCTTC	CASSEDRGSDGYTF
-	TRBV10-3	TRBD1	TRBJ1-1	TGTGCCATCAGTGATCTCGGACAGGGGAACACTGAAGCTTTCTTT	CAISDLGQGNTEAFF
-	TRBV9	-	TRBJ1-1	TGTGCCAGCAGCGTCGACTCGGGGGGGCCCACTGAAGCTTTCTTT	CASSVDSGGPTEAFF
once	TRBV27	-	TRBJ1-2	TGTGCCAGCAGTCACGGTGGGGGGTCTGGCTACACCTTC	CASSHGGGSGYTF
few	TRBV19	-	TRBJ2-1	TGTGCCAGTAGTGGTGGACTAGGGGGCTACAATGAGCAGTTCTTC	CASSGGLGGYNEQFF
-	TRBV7-2	TRBD2	TRBJ2-7	TGTGCCAGCAGCTTAGGAGCGGGGGGGCAGTACGAGCAGTACTTC	CASSLGAGGQYEQYF
-	TRBV5-4	TRBD1	TRBJ1-4	TGTGCCAGCAGCTCCGACCGGGACAGAGGAGAAAAACTGTTTTTT	CASSSDRDRGEKLFF
-	TRBV27	TRBD2	TRBJ2-7	TGTGCCAGCAGTTTAGCGGGGGGCCCCTACGAGCAGTACTTC	CASSLAGGPYEQYF
-	TRBV9	TRBD1	TRBJ1-2	TGTGCCAGCAGCGTGGGACAGGGGGTGGGCTATGGCTACACCTTC	CASSVGQGVGYGYTF
-	TRBV3-1/TRBV3-2	-	TRBJ2-6	TGTGCCAGCAGCCCACTCCTTGGGGCCAACGTCCTGACTTTC	CASSPLLGANVLTF
-	TRBV18	-	TRBJ2-2	TGTGCCAGCTCGACTACTTCCGGGAGCTGGGAGCTGTTTTTT	CASSTTSGSWELFF
-	TRBV5-1	TRBD1	TRBJ1-2	TGCGCCAGCAGACGCGAGTCCGGGACAGGGGGCGAAGGCTACACCTTC	CASRRESGTGGEGYTF
-	TRBV28	-	TRBJ1-5	TGTGCCAGCAGTCAGCGGGATTATCAGCCCCAGCATTTT	CASSQRDYQPQHF
-	TRBV6-5	-	TRBJ1-3	TGTGCCAGCAGTTACTCGCGGTCCTCTGGAAACACCATATATTTT	CASSYSRSSGNTIYF
-	TRBV28	TRBD1	TRBJ2-7	TGTGCCAGCAGCTCCCCGACGGCAGGGGGCTTGTACGAGCAGTACTTC	CASSSPTAGGLYEQYF
-	TRBV4-2	TRBD1	TRBJ1-1	TGTGCCAGCAGCCAAGATTCAGAGGGGGCGTTGAACACTGAAGCTTTCTTT	CASSQDSEGALNTEAFF
-	TRBV6-5	-	TRBJ1-2	TGTGCCAGCAGTTACTCGGGGGACTACTATGGCTACACCTTC	CASSYSGDYYGYTF
-	TRBV3-1/TRBV3-2	-	TRBJ1-3	TGTGCCAGCAGTCTACAGGGCTCTGGAAACACCATATATTTT	CASSLQGSGNTIYF
few	TRBV7-3	-	TRBJ2-2	TGTGCCAGCAGCTTAGTCGGCAGGAGGTCCTCCACCGGGGAGCTGTTTTTT	CASSLVGRRSSTGELFF
-	TRBV7-9	-	TRBJ2-6	TGTGCCAGCAGCCTATCGTGGGGACACCTCTCTGGGGCCAACGTCCTGACTTTC	CASSLSWGHLSGANVLTF
-	TRBV7-8	-	TRBJ1-4	TGTGCCAGCAGCCTGGGCAGGACGGGAGAAAATGAAAAACTGTTTTTT	CASSLGRTGENEKLFF
-	TRBV5-1	TRBD1	TRBJ2-7	TGCGCCAGCAGCTTGTTTAGTACCCGGGACAGGGGATCTCAGGCATACGAGCAGTACTTC	CASSLFSTRDRGSQAYEQYF
-	TRBV15	TRBD1	TRBJ1-1	TGTGCCACCAGTTGGACAGGGGTAACTGAAGCTTTCTTT	CATSWTGVTEAFF
-	TRBV7-2	TRBD2	TRBJ2-2	TGTGCCAGCAGCAGAGGTCGGGGCGGGAGGGCGAACACCGGGGAGCTGTTTTTT	CASSRGRGGRANTGELFF
-	TRBV15	-	TRBJ2-1	TGTGCCACCAGCAGGGGGGTCCTCGGAGGGTACAATGAGCAGTTCTTC	CATSRGVLGGYNEQFF
-	TRBV12-3/TRBV12-4	TRBD1	TRBJ2-1	TGTGCCACCGGGACAGGGGACAATGAGCAGTTCTTC	CATGTGDNEQFF
-	TRBV30	TRBD1	TRBJ2-5	TGTGCCTGCACGACAGGGGGCGCTCTTGAGACCCAGTACTTC	CACTTGGALETQYF
once	TRBV5-5	-	TRBJ1-1	TGTGCCAGCAGAAGGACAGAGGACACTGAAGCTTTCTTT	CASRRTEDTEAFF
-	TRBV9	TRBD1	TRBJ1-1	TGTGCCAGCAGCTCAGGCTACAGGGGGCTCACTGAAGCTTTCTTT	CASSSGYRGLTEAFF
-	TRBV5-4	-	TRBJ1-2	TGTGCCAGCAGCACCCCCGGGGTTGCCTATGGCTACACCTTC	CASSTPGVAYGYTF
-	TRBV5-1	-	TRBJ2-1	TGCGCCAGCAGCTTACAACTAAACAATGAGCAGTTCTTC	CASSLQLNNEQFF
-	TRBV19	TRBD2	TRBJ2-1	TGTGCCACTAGCGGGATCCCCGGATGGAATGAGCAGTTCTTC	CATSGIPGWNEQFF
-	TRBV5-8	TRBD2	TRBJ2-3	TGTGCCAGCAGCTTGGGACTAGCGGGAGGAGATACGCAGTATTTT	CASSLGLAGGDTQYF
-	TRBV15	-	TRBJ1-5	TGTGCCACCAGCATCCCTCGTCAGGGGACGGGGCAGCCCCAGCATTTT	CATSIPRQGTGQPQHF
-	TRBV6-6	-	TRBJ2-2	TGTGCCAGCGGACAGTCGTACACCGGGGAGCTGTTTTTT	CASGQSYTGELFF
-	TRBV6-1	-	TRBJ1-5	TGTGCCAGCAGTGAAGTGATGAGAGGCCAATATAGCAATCAGCCCCAGCATTTT	CASSEVMRGQYSNQPQHF
-	TRBV18	-	TRBJ2-2	TGTGCCAGCTCGGGCGGGACCGGGGAGCTGTTTTTT	CASSGGTGELFF
once	TRBV10-3	-	TRBJ1-1	TGTGCCATCAAGCAGGGTGAGGACACTGAAGCTTTCTTT	CAIKQGEDTEAFF
-	TRBV5-6	-	TRBJ1-1	TGTGCCAGCAGCCCGGGTAGGACAGTGGGAGCTTTCTTT	CASSPGRTVGAFF
-	TRBV6-5	-	TRBJ1-2	TGTGCCAGCAGCTTTGAACCACAGGGAGGGTATGGCTACACCTTC	CASSFEPQGGYGYTF